These T cell receptor beta chains were read from a single sample in a study of response to subunit inactivated influenza vaccine. Via MiXCR, TCRdb re-called the RT-PCR reads, giving one row per CDR3 protein. The table shows roughly 520,000 distinct CDR3 sequences, with roughly 27% occurring only once. The material sequenced was CD4+ T cells sorted from PBMCs, taken more than 4 days after vaccination. The receptors come from a man over 45 who received an inactivated influenza vaccine. The CDR3 runs from the conserved cysteine through the conserved F or W. The D gene is left open where the match is weak. Clone size is not always given. Where it is, it says once, few, many or a class for expanded clones.

cdr3_nt: TGTGCCAGCAGCTACTACGCTGGCACGGCCACTGGGGCCAACGTCCTGACTTTC
cdr3_aa: CASSYYAGTATGANVLTF
d_call: .
j_call: TRBJ2-6
clone_size: few
v_call: TRBV5-5

cdr3_nt: TGTGCCAGCAGCATAGGTGTTGGGTATGGCTACACCTTC
cdr3_aa: CASSIGVGYGYTF
d_call: .
j_call: TRBJ1-2
clone_size: few
v_call: TRBV14

cdr3_nt: TGTGCCAGCAGCGCGGGACTAGCGGGAGGCCGTAGCTCCTACGAGCAGTACTTC
cdr3_aa: CASSAGLAGGRSSYEQYF
d_call: TRBD2
j_call: TRBJ2-7
clone_size: few
v_call: TRBV9

cdr3_nt: TGTGCCAGCAGTCACGTCCTGACAGAATACGAGCAGTACTTC
cdr3_aa: CASSHVLTEYEQYF
d_call: .
j_call: TRBJ2-7
clone_size: once
v_call: TRBV12-3/TRBV12-4

cdr3_nt: TGTGCCAGCAGCTTGGTGCAGGGGATCGGGGAGCTGTTTTTT
cdr3_aa: CASSLVQGIGELFF
d_call: .
j_call: TRBJ2-2
clone_size: many
v_call: TRBV5-6

cdr3_nt: TGCAGTGCCCAGGATGACCCCTACGAGCAGTACTTC
cdr3_aa: CSAQDDPYEQYF
d_call: .
j_call: TRBJ2-7
clone_size: few
v_call: TRBV20-1

cdr3_nt: TGTGCCAGCAGCCAAGATAAGGGGCGCGGGTACAATGAGCAGTTCTTC
cdr3_aa: CASSQDKGRGYNEQFF
d_call: .
j_call: TRBJ2-1
clone_size: few
v_call: TRBV4-2

cdr3_nt: TGCAGTGCTAGAGATAGCGGCAATGAGCAGTTCTTC
cdr3_aa: CSARDSGNEQFF
d_call: .
j_call: TRBJ2-1
clone_size: .
v_call: TRBV20-1

cdr3_nt: TGTGCCAGCAGTTCTAGCGGGAGCAACACCGGGGAGCTGTTTTTT
cdr3_aa: CASSSSGSNTGELFF
d_call: TRBD2
j_call: TRBJ2-2
clone_size: .
v_call: TRBV12-3/TRBV12-4

cdr3_nt: TGCGCCAGCAGCTTCACCAGGGGTCTTGAGACCCAGTACTTC
cdr3_aa: CASSFTRGLETQYF
d_call: .
j_call: TRBJ2-5
clone_size: .
v_call: TRBV5-1

cdr3_nt: TGTGCCAGCAGTGGGGGGCCGACAGTCATCTCCTACGAGCAGTACTTC
cdr3_aa: CASSGGPTVISYEQYF
d_call: .
j_call: TRBJ2-7
clone_size: few
v_call: TRBV5-6

cdr3_nt: TGTGCCAGCAGTTACTATTCAGGGTCCTACGAGCAGTACTTC
cdr3_aa: CASSYYSGSYEQYF
d_call: .
j_call: TRBJ2-7
clone_size: .
v_call: TRBV27

cdr3_nt: TGTGCCAGCAGAGGACCCGCGGGGTATAGCACAGATACGCAGTATTTT
cdr3_aa: CASRGPAGYSTDTQYF
d_call: .
j_call: TRBJ2-3
clone_size: .
v_call: TRBV5-5

cdr3_nt: TGCAGTGCCAGGTCTCTAGCCAAAAACATTCAGTACTTC
cdr3_aa: CSARSLAKNIQYF
d_call: .
j_call: TRBJ2-4
clone_size: few
v_call: TRBV20-1

cdr3_nt: TGTGCCAGCAGCTTTAGCTCTATCTACACCTTC
cdr3_aa: CASSFSSIYTF
d_call: .
j_call: TRBJ1-2
clone_size: few
v_call: TRBV7-2

cdr3_nt: TGTGCCTGGAGCCCCGCATGCCGGGACAGGGTGGATCTTTGCAATCAGCCCCAGCATTTT
cdr3_aa: CAWSPACRDRVDLCNQPQHF
d_call: TRBD1
j_call: TRBJ1-5
clone_size: .
v_call: TRBV30

cdr3_nt: TGTGCCAGCAAAGGCGGGGGCTCCTACAATGAGCAGTTCTTC
cdr3_aa: CASKGGGSYNEQFF
d_call: TRBD2
j_call: TRBJ2-1
clone_size: .
v_call: TRBV6-2/TRBV6-3

cdr3_nt: TGCGCCAGCAGCCCTGGGGTCCAGAAGAACACTGAAGCTTTCTTT
cdr3_aa: CASSPGVQKNTEAFF
d_call: .
j_call: TRBJ1-1
clone_size: few
v_call: TRBV5-1

cdr3_nt: TGTGCCAGCAGCGTCGGACTAGCAAACGAGCAGTACTTC
cdr3_aa: CASSVGLANEQYF
d_call: TRBD2
j_call: TRBJ2-7
clone_size: .
v_call: TRBV9

cdr3_nt: TGTGCCAGCAGCTTAGTTTCCTCAGCGGGATCAGATACGCAGTATTTT
cdr3_aa: CASSLVSSAGSDTQYF
d_call: TRBD2
j_call: TRBJ2-3
clone_size: few
v_call: TRBV7-2

cdr3_nt: TGCGCCAGCAGCTTGGAGGCTGACAGGGTATGGTACGAGCAGTACTTC
cdr3_aa: CASSLEADRVWYEQYF
d_call: TRBD1
j_call: TRBJ2-7
clone_size: .
v_call: TRBV5-1

cdr3_nt: TGTGCCAGCAGCTTTCGTGGACGGTCGAACACTGAAGCTTTCTTT
cdr3_aa: CASSFRGRSNTEAFF
d_call: .
j_call: TRBJ1-1
clone_size: .
v_call: TRBV7-9

cdr3_nt: TGTGCCAGCTTAGGACTAGCGAACTACAATGAGCAGTTCTTC
cdr3_aa: CASLGLANYNEQFF
d_call: TRBD2
j_call: TRBJ2-1
clone_size: few
v_call: TRBV5-6

cdr3_nt: TGCAGCGTTCGACAGGGGCCTCCGGGACTAGCGGGGGGGAACTACGAGCAGTACTTC
cdr3_aa: CSVRQGPPGLAGGNYEQYF
d_call: TRBD2
j_call: TRBJ2-7
clone_size: many
v_call: TRBV29-1

cdr3_nt: TGCGCCAGCAGCCCGGCGGGTGGACAGGCACGCGAGCAGTACTTC
cdr3_aa: CASSPAGGQAREQYF
d_call: TRBD1
j_call: TRBJ2-7
clone_size: .
v_call: TRBV5-1

cdr3_nt: TGTGCCACCAGTGATAATCAGGCAGACTGCTCCTACAATGAGCAGTTCTTC
cdr3_aa: CATSDNQADCSYNEQFF
d_call: .
j_call: TRBJ2-1
clone_size: once
v_call: TRBV24-1

cdr3_nt: TGCAGTGCTACGGGACAGGGGAAGTATTCACCCCTCCACTTT
cdr3_aa: CSATGQGKYSPLHF
d_call: TRBD1
j_call: TRBJ1-6
clone_size: few
v_call: TRBV20-1

cdr3_nt: TGCAGTGCTAATAGTGACAGGGGGACCTACGAGCAGTACTTC
cdr3_aa: CSANSDRGTYEQYF
d_call: TRBD1
j_call: TRBJ2-7
clone_size: .
v_call: TRBV20-1

cdr3_nt: TGTGCCAGCAGCGTGGGAGCGGGAGCGGCTTCTGATACGCAGTATTTT
cdr3_aa: CASSVGAGAASDTQYF
d_call: TRBD2
j_call: TRBJ2-3
clone_size: .
v_call: TRBV5-8

cdr3_nt: TGTGCCAGCAGGATAGACGCAGCTGGGGCCAACGTCCTGACTTTC
cdr3_aa: CASRIDAAGANVLTF
d_call: .
j_call: TRBJ2-6
clone_size: .
v_call: TRBV6-1

cdr3_nt: TGCAGCGCCGACGGGGGGGCCGCTGTGTACAATGAGCAGTTCTTC
cdr3_aa: CSADGGAAVYNEQFF
d_call: TRBD2
j_call: TRBJ2-1
clone_size: few
v_call: TRBV29-1

cdr3_nt: TGTGCCAGCAGTTTTCCGGACAGGGGGCGCATAGATACGCAGTATTTT
cdr3_aa: CASSFPDRGRIDTQYF
d_call: TRBD1
j_call: TRBJ2-3
clone_size: .
v_call: TRBV27

cdr3_nt: TGTGCCAGCTCACCACCGGGCAGGGGGCGATCAGATACGCAGTATTTT
cdr3_aa: CASSPPGRGRSDTQYF
d_call: TRBD1
j_call: TRBJ2-3
clone_size: .
v_call: TRBV18

cdr3_nt: TGTGCCAGCAGCAACTCGCCAGGGAGGGAGCAGTACTTC
cdr3_aa: CASSNSPGREQYF
d_call: .
j_call: TRBJ2-7
clone_size: .
v_call: TRBV6-5

cdr3_nt: TGTGCCAGCAGCCGCGGGACAGGGGTCTACGAGCAGTACTTC
cdr3_aa: CASSRGTGVYEQYF
d_call: TRBD1
j_call: TRBJ2-7
clone_size: many
v_call: TRBV7-2

cdr3_nt: TGTGCCAGCAGCTTTTTTTCCCAAGAGACCCAGTACTTC
cdr3_aa: CASSFFSQETQYF
d_call: .
j_call: TRBJ2-5
clone_size: .
v_call: TRBV7-9